Listed below are T cell receptor beta chains from one sample, sequenced in a study of metastatic and nonmetastatic thyroid tumors. Via MiXCR, TCRdb re-called the PCR reads. Here the sample spans around 27,000 clones, more than 13% being singletons. Sequencing was performed on blood. The receptor set was obtained from a female donor with papillary thyroid cancer or a benign thyroid nodule (not recorded which). Some clones in this sample may be carry-over from other donors' samples. Each CDR3 is given with its conserved first and last residue. The D gene is left open where the match is weak. Expanded clones are given a class, and other clones once, few, many or no size at all.

TRBJ2-1 TRBD2 TRBV11-2 NA TGTGCCAGCAGCCCCGCTTTTGGGGCTAGCGGGAGGGCCAAGGAGCAGTTCTTC CASSPAFGASGRAKEQFF
TRBJ2-5 NA TRBV7-8 many TGTGCCGTGTCCCTGGGGTATGAGACCCAGTACTTC CAVSLGYETQYF
TRBJ1-2 NA TRBV7-9 many TGTGCCAGCAGCTTAGGTGGGGCCTATGGCTACACCTTC CASSLGGAYGYTF
TRBJ2-1 TRBD2 TRBV18 NA TGTGCCAGCTCACAAGGACAGCCGGGACTAGCGGGAGGGCCTAATGAGCAGTTCTTC CASSQGQPGLAGGPNEQFF
TRBJ2-1 TRBD2 TRBV6-1 many TGTGCCAGCAGTCGGACTAGCGGGAACCCCAACAATGAGCAGTTCTTC CASSRTSGNPNNEQFF
TRBJ1-3 NA TRBV2 many TGTGCCAGCAGTGAAGGGCTAAATGGAAACACCATATATTTT CASSEGLNGNTIYF
TRBJ2-7 NA TRBV6-1 few TGTGCCAGCCGCGCAGGATACGGGGACTACGAGCAGTACTTC CASRAGYGDYEQYF
TRBJ1-1 NA TRBV5-8 many TGTGCCAGCAGCTTGACAGTAAACACTGAAGCTTTCTTT CASSLTVNTEAFF
TRBJ2-3 NA TRBV3-1 many TGTGCCAGCAGTCGCGGTGCCGGGCCAGATACGCAGTATTTT CASSRGAGPDTQYF
TRBJ2-1 TRBD2 TRBV30 NA TGTGCCTGGCGCCTAGCGGGAGCCCATGAGCAGTTCTTC CAWRLAGAHEQFF
TRBJ2-7 NA TRBV7-6 many TGTGCCAGCAGCTTGGGTGGTGAGGAAGGCGAGCAGTACTTC CASSLGGEEGEQYF
TRBJ2-6 NA TRBV13 many TGTGCCAGCAGCTTAGGCCAGCCCCCCGTCTCTGGGGCCAACGTCCTGACTTTC CASSLGQPPVSGANVLTF
TRBJ1-6 TRBD1 TRBV4-2 many TGTGCCAGCAGCCTGGACAGGGGGCGAGGATCACCCCTCCACTTT CASSLDRGRGSPLHF
TRBJ2-2 NA TRBV6-2/TRBV6-3 medium-sized TGTGCCAGCAGTTACTCACGCGGGAAGGGGACCGGGGAGCTGTTTTTT CASSYSRGKGTGELFF
TRBJ1-3 NA TRBV12-3/TRBV12-4 few TGTGCCAGCAGACTGGATCCTTACTCTGGAAACACCATATATTTT CASRLDPYSGNTIYF
TRBJ2-7 NA TRBV28 many TGTGCCAGCGTAGGATCGGGACCTTCCTACGAGCAGTACTTC CASVGSGPSYEQYF
TRBJ2-7 TRBD2 TRBV5-4 NA TGTGCCATCAGCTTGGGCAGGGACTACGAGCATTACTTC CAISLGRDYEHYF
TRBJ1-5 NA TRBV6-1 NA TGTGCCAGCAGGGAAGGGGGGCAGCCCCAGCATTTT CASREGGQPQHF
TRBJ1-1 TRBD1 TRBV6-2/TRBV6-3 many TGTGCCAGCAGGCAGGGGGCGCGGGGTGAAGCTTTCTTT CASRQGARGEAFF